Below are 25 T cell receptor beta chains sequenced from a single sample in a study of blood T cell repertoires in COVID-19. Profiling relied on immunoSEQ multiplex PCR, and the TCRdb table lists in-frame clones only, not all of them. This sample carries roughly 20,000 clones, 70% to 90% of them seen once, and the ten largest clones take roughly 9.7%. Sequencing was done on a sample of peripheral blood. These receptors originate from a human donor in a cohort sampled during active COVID-19.

This chain links TRBV28 with TRBJ2-2, with 13 bases lining up with TRBD2. The length of the CDR3 is 16 residues. Germline lookup yields CDR1 MDHEN and CDR2 SYDVKM. Losses at the gene ends were 5 bases for V and 5 bases for J; bases not matched to a gene: 5. CDR3 sequence reads: CASSVWTSGSTGELFF. In DNA form, the CDR3 reads TGTGCCAGCAGTGTCTGGACTAGCGGGAGTACCGGGGAGCTGTTTTTT.

This clone turned up a few times. This CDR3 is CASRNSGEETQYF. Written as DNA, the CDR3 is TGTGCCAGCAGGAATAGCGGAGAAGAGACCCAGTACTTC. The rearrangement links TRBV28 to TRBJ2-5; weak D call: TRBD2 (6 bases). CDR3 length: 13 residues. Germline assignment: CDR1 MDHEN and CDR2 SYDVKM. With 6 bases removed from V and 3 bases from J, the gap between germline ends came to 11 bases.

The chain uses TRBV7-8 and TRBJ2-5; 14 bases match TRBD2. Losses at the gene ends were 3 bases for V and 4 bases for J; bases not matched to a gene: 10. From germline, CDR1 is SGHVS and CDR2 FQNEAQ. This CDR3 region has 18 residues. CDR3 region: CASSLTSGRARVSETQYF. CDR3 sequence (DNA): TGTGCCAGCAGCTTGACTAGCGGGAGGGCCAGGGTATCAGAGACCCAGTACTTC.

This chain joins TRBV6-1 and TRBJ2-7; 13 bases are a match to TRBD2. Germline loops: CDR1 MNHNS, CDR2 SASEGT. The CDR3 totals 18 residues. V shed 2 bases, J shed 2 bases, and the junction held 9 bases outside the gene matches. The CDR3 loop is CASSEFRLAGGTPYEQYF. The CDR3 region has the DNA TGTGCCAGCAGTGAATTCCGACTAGCGGGAGGAACCCCCTACGAGCAGTACTTC.

The table lists this clone with a count of one. The genes are TRBV7-9 and TRBJ2-7; D remains ambiguous. The germline V gene has CDR1 SEHNR and CDR2 FQNEAQ (reference sequence). V lost 1 base and J lost 1, with 8 bases in between. There are 14 residues in the CDR3. The CDR3 DNA reads TGTGCCAGCAGCTTAGGAGGCATATCCTACGAGCAGTACTTC. Translation: CASSLGGISYEQYF.

The chain joins TRBV7-9 to TRBJ2-1, with a possible D match to TRBD2 (6 bases). The CDR3 consists of 17 residues. Trimming pared 4 bases from V and 5 bases from J, leaving 21 bases between. CDR1 SEHNR and CDR2 FQNEAQ come from the germline V gene (reference sequence). The CDR3 sequence is CASSSYSGRSSDNEQFF. CDR3 sequence (DNA): TGTGCCAGCAGCTCCTATAGCGGCCGGAGCTCTGACAATGAGCAGTTCTTC.

The V call is TRBV7-9, the J call TRBJ2-1, with D tentatively TRBD1 (6 bases). The ends were cut back, 5 bases at V and 9 bases at J, with 17 bases in the middle. Germline loops: CDR1 SEHNR, CDR2 FQNEAQ (reference sequence). This CDR3 contains 14 residues. CDR3 sequence (DNA): TGTGCCAGCAGCCTCACTGGACAGCCGAGTGAGCAGTTCTTC. Its protein is CASSLTGQPSEQFF.

J is TRBJ1-3 and V is TRBV7-2, with a weak D call TRBD1 (5 bases). This CDR3 contains 16 residues. Germline CDR1 is SGHTA and CDR2 is FQGNSA. V was trimmed by 1 base and J by 2 bases, leaving 12 bases between them. The CDR3 spells CASSLGSGFTGNTIYF. The CDR3 bases are TGTGCCAGCAGCTTAGGATCAGGGTTCACTGGAAACACCATATATTTT.

V is TRBV2 and J is TRBJ2-2; D is possibly TRBD1 (6 bases). In germline, CDR1 is SNHLY, CDR2 FYNNEI. Trimming removed 8 bases from V and 2 bases from J, with 12 bases in between. The CDR3 covers 14 residues. The CDR3 loop is CASGQSQNTGELFF. The CDR3 DNA is TGTGCCAGCGGACAGTCTCAAAACACCGGGGAGCTGTTTTTT.

The rearrangement uses TRBV6-6 and TRBJ2-3; 7 bases align to TRBD2. J gave up 2 bases and V 6 bases, and 2 bases lay outside the gene matches. CDR1 is MNHNY, CDR2 SVGAGI, per germline (reference sequence). The CDR3 is made up of 13 amino acids. The DNA for the CDR3 is TGTGCCAGCAGCGGGAGGAACACAGATACGCAGTATTTT. As protein: CASSGRNTDTQYF.

The chain joins TRBV24-1 to TRBJ2-1, with 8 bases matching TRBD2. The CDR3 totals 14 residues. Looked up from germline, CDR1 is KGHDR and CDR2 is SFDVKD. V gave up 7 bases and J gave up 5 bases; unmatched junction bases: 6. CDR3 sequence (DNA): TGTGCCACCAGGACGGGACTAGGTGACAATGAGCAGTTCTTC. Residues: CATRTGLGDNEQFF.

J is TRBJ1-6 and V is TRBV30; the D gene is possibly TRBD1 (5 bases). CDR1 and CDR2 (germline): GTSNPN, SVGIG (reference sequence). V dropped 4 bases and J dropped 7 bases, with 14 bases sitting between them. The CDR3 is made up of 14 amino acids. The CDR3 reads CAWTPVRGNSPLHF. The CDR3 DNA reads TGTGCCTGGACGCCAGTGCGGGGGAATTCACCCCTCCACTTT. Full variable domain (rest looked up from reference TRBV30 and TRBJ1-6): SQTIHQWPATLVQPVGSPLSLECTVEGTSNPNLYWYRQAAGRGLQLLFYSVGIGQISSEVPQNLSASRPQDRQFILSSKKLLLSDSGFYLCAWTPVRGNSPLHFGNGTRLTVT.

This clone showed up just once. J is TRBJ1-4 and V is TRBV5-1; 8 bases agree with TRBD1. This CDR3 is built from 17 residues. Germline CDR1 reads SGHRS; CDR2 reads YFSETQ. After removal of 1 base from V and 8 bases from J, the junction contained 13 bases not matched to a gene. CDR3 sequence (DNA): TGCGCCAGCAGCTTGATCAAGAGAGGACAGGGAGGAGAAAAACTGTTTTTT. Translated: CASSLIKRGQGGEKLFF.

This clone appeared a few times. The chain is built from TRBV19 and TRBJ2-7; TRBD1 matches 8 bases. V gave up 7 bases and J gave up 3 bases; unmatched junction bases: 11. From germline, CDR1 is LNHDA and CDR2 SQIVND (reference sequence). The CDR3 has 15 residues. CDR3 in amino acids: CASTIGTGDFYEQYF. CDR3 DNA: TGTGCCAGTACCATAGGGACAGGAGATTTCTACGAGCAGTACTTC.

The chain links TRBV5-1 to TRBJ2-3; no firm D call. Germline V CDR1 and CDR2: SGHRS, YFSETQ. This CDR3 contains 17 residues. Deletions cut 1 base from V and 3 bases from J, with 18 bases between. The CDR3 bases are TGCGCCAGCAGCTTGATCGGTTCGTCGCTAGAGACAGATACGCAGTATTTT. Translation: CASSLIGSSLETDTQYF.

The rearrangement links TRBV28 to TRBJ1-1; 7 bases are a match to TRBD1. The CDR3 spans 15 residues. V was pared by 4 bases and J by 1 base, with 6 bases of the junction left unmatched. In germline, CDR1 is MDHEN, CDR2 SYDVKM. CDR3 nucleotides: TGTGCCAGCAGTTCCACCGGGACAGCGAACACTGAAGCTTTCTTT. Amino acid sequence: CASSSTGTANTEAFF.

V usage is TRBV5-1 and J usage is TRBJ2-2; TRBD2 agrees at 9 bases. CDR1 and CDR2 (germline): SGHRS, YFSETQ. V trimming: 0 bases; J trimming: 1 base; junction bases outside the gene matches: 1. The CDR3 is 16 amino acids. DNA for the CDR3: TGCGCCAGCAGCTTGGGACTAGCGGAGAACACCGGGGAGCTGTTTTTT. As protein: CASSLGLAENTGELFF.

The chain is built from TRBV14 and TRBJ1-3; 10 bases are shared with TRBD1. After removal of 4 bases from V and 3 bases from J, the junction contained 3 bases not matched to a gene. Germline CDR1 SGHDN, CDR2 FVKESK. This CDR3 is built from 15 residues. CDR3 nucleotides: TGTGCCAGCAGCCGGGACAGGGGCTTTGGAAACACCATATATTTT. This encodes CASSRDRGFGNTIYF.

Only a few counts were recorded for this clone. This chain uses TRBV5-1 with TRBJ2-1, with 11 positions matching TRBD2. V trimming: 0 bases; J trimming: 9 bases; junction bases outside the gene matches: 5. CDR3 length: 15 amino acids. CDR1 and CDR2 from the germline V gene are SGHRS and YFSETQ. The CDR3 nucleotides are TGCGCCAGCAGCTTGGTGTTAGCGGGAGGGGGTGAGCAGTTCTTC. It specifies CASSLVLAGGGEQFF.

This chain connects TRBV3-1 (or the pseudogene TRBV3-2) to TRBJ1-3; maybe TRBD1 (6 bases). The V gene's germline CDR1 is LGHDT and CDR2 YNNKEL (reference sequence). CDR3 length: 18 amino acids. Deletions cut 5 bases from V and 1 base from J, with 21 bases between. The CDR3 region is CASSTTPGVPASGNTIYF. In DNA, the CDR3 is TGTGCCAGCAGCACGACACCAGGGGTCCCAGCGTCTGGAAACACCATATATTTT.

This clone was detected only a few times. This chain links TRBV4-2 with TRBJ2-5, with 14 bases that match TRBD2. CDR3 length: 17 amino acids. The germline CDR1 and CDR2 sequences are LGHNA and YNFKEQ. The V gene end was trimmed by 0 bases and the J gene end by 5 bases; junction bases not matched to a gene: 5. This chain's CDR3 is CASSQDPGTSGSETQYF. The CDR3 DNA is TGTGCCAGCAGCCAAGATCCCGGGACTAGCGGGAGTGAGACCCAGTACTTC.

V usage is TRBV5-4 and J usage is TRBJ2-7; TRBD1 matches 8 bases. Germline loops: CDR1 SGHNT, CDR2 YYREEE (reference sequence). CDR3 length: 14 amino acids. The ends lost 4 bases at V and 1 base at J; junction bases unmatched: 4. The CDR3 nucleotides read TGTGCCAGCAGCATCGGACAGGGTTCCTACGAGCAGTACTTC. Translation gives CASSIGQGSYEQYF. Full variable domain (outside the CDR3, taken from reference TRBV5-4 and TRBJ2-7): ETGVTQSPTHLIKTRGQQVTLRCSSQSGHNTVSWYQQALGQGPQFIFQYYREEENGRGNFPPRFSGLQFPNYSSELNVNALELDDSALYLCASSIGQGSYEQYFGPGTRLTVT.

CDR3 region: CASRRQIPNSPLHF. DNA of the CDR3: TGTGCCAGCCGAAGACAGATTCCTAATTCACCCCTCCACTTT. This chain uses TRBV28 with TRBJ1-6; a weak D match, TRBD1 (5 bases). V lost 8 bases and J lost 6, with 14 bases in between. The CDR3 totals 14 residues. CDR1 and CDR2 from the germline V gene are MDHEN and SYDVKM.

J is TRBJ1-5 and V is TRBV27; 9 nucleotides align to TRBD1. V lost 1 base to trimming and J lost 7 bases; unmatched junction nucleotides: 5. The V gene's germline CDR1 is MNHEY and CDR2 SMNVEV (reference sequence). This CDR3 has 15 amino acids. In DNA, the CDR3 is TGTGCCAGCAGTTTATTGGGACAGGGAAACCAGCCCCAGCATTTT. Its translation: CASSLLGQGNQPQHF.

J is TRBJ2-3 and V is TRBV9; 9 bases map to TRBD2. V was pared by 3 bases and J by 4 bases, with 9 bases of the junction left unmatched. The CDR3 has 16 residues. The germline CDR1 and CDR2 sequences are SGDLS and YYNGEE. CDR3 amino acids: CASSGAGGGWADTQYF. The DNA of the CDR3 is TGTGCCAGCAGCGGCGCGGGGGGGGGCTGGGCAGATACGCAGTATTTT.